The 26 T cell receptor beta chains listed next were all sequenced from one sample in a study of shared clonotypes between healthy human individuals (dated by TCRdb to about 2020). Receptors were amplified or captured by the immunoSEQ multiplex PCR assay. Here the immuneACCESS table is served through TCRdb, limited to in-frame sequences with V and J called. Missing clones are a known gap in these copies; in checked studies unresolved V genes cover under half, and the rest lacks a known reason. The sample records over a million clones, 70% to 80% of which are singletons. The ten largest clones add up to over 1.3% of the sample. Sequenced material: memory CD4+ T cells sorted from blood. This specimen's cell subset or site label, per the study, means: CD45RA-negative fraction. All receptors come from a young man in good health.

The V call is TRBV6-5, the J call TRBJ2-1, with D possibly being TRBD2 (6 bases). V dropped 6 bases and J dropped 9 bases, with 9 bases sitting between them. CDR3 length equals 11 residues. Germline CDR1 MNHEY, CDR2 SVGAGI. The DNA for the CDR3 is TGTGCCAGCAGAATCGGGAGTGAGCAGTTCTTC. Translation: CASRIGSEQFF.

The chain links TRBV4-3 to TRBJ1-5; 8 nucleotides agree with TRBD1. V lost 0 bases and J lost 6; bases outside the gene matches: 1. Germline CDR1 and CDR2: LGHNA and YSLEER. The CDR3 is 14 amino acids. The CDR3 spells CASSQDRGLQPQHF. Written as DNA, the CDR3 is TGCGCCAGCAGCCAAGACAGGGGGCTTCAGCCCCAGCATTTT.

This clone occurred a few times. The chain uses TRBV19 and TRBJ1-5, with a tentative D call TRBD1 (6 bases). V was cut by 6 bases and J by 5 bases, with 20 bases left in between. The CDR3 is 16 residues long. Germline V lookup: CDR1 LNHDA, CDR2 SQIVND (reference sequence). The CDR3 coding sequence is TGTGCCAGTAGGGCACGTCAGGGGTTTGGTCATCAGCCCCAGCATTTT. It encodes CASRARQGFGHQPQHF.

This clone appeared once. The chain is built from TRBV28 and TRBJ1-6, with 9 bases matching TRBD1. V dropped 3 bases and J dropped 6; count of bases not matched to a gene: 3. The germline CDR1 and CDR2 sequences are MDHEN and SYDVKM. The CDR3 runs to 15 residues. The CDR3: CASSLTGGSNSPLHF. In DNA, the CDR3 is TGTGCCAGCAGTTTGACAGGGGGTTCTAATTCACCCCTCCACTTT.

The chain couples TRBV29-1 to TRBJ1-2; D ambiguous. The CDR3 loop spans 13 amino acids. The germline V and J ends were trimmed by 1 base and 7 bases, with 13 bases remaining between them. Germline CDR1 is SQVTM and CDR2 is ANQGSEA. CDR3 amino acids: CSVEGGSLFGYTF. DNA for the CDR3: TGCAGCGTTGAAGGTGGCAGTTTGTTTGGCTACACCTTC.

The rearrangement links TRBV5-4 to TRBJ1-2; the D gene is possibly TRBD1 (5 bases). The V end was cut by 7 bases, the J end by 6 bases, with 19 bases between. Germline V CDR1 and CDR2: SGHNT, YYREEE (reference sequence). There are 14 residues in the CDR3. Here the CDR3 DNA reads TGTGCCAGCTCTGTGGGGGGATGGACGGATGGCTACACCTTC. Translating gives CASSVGGWTDGYTF.

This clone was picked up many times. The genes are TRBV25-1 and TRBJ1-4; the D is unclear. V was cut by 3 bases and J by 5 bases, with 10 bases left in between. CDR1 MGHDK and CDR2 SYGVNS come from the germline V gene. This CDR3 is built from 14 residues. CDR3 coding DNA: TGTGCCAGCAGTGATTGGCACACGAATGAAAAACTGTTTTTT. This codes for CASSDWHTNEKLFF.

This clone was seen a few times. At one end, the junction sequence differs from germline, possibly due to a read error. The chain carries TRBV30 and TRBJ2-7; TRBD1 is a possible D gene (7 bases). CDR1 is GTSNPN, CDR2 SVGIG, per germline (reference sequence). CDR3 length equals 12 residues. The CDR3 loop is CAWSEGGQKGIF. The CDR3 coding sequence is TGTGCCTGGTCCGAGGGGGGACAGAAGGGAATTTTC.

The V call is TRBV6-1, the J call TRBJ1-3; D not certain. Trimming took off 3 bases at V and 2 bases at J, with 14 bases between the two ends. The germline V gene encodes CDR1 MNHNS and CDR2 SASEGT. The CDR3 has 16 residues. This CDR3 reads CASSEVRSSTGNTIYF. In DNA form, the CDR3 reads TGTGCCAGCAGTGAGGTTAGGAGCTCGACTGGAAACACCATATATTTT.

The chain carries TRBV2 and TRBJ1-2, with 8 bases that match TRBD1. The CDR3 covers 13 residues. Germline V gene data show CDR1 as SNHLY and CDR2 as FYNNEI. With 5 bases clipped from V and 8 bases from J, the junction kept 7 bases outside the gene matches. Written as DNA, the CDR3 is TGTGCCAGCAGTAACCAGGGGGCCCGGGGCTACACCTTC. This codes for CASSNQGARGYTF.

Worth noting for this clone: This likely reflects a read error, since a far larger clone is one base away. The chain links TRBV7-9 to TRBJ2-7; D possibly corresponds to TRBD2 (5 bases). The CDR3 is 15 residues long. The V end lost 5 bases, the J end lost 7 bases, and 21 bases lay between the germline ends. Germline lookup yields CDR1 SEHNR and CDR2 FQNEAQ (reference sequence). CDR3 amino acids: CASSPNGEGTGEQYF. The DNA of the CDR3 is TGTGCCAGCAGCCCTAATGGCGAGGGCACGGGGGAGCAGTACTTC.

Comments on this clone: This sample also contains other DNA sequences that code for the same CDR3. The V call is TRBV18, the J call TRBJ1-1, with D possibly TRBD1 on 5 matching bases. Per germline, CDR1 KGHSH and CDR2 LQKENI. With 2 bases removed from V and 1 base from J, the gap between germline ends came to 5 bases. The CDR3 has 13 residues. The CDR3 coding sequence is TGTGCCAGCTCACCAGGGGGGAACACTGAAGCTTTCTTT. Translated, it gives CASSPGGNTEAFF.

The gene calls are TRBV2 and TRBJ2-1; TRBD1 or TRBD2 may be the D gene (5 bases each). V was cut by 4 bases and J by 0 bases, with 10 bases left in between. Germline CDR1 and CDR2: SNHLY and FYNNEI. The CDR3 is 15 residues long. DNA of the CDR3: TGTGCCAGCAGTGGGGACCGGAGCTCCTACAATGAGCAGTTCTTC. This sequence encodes CASSGDRSSYNEQFF.

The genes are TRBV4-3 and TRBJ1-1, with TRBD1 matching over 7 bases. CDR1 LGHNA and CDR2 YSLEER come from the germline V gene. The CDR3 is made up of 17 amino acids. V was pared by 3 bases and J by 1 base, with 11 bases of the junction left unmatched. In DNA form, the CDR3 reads TGCGCCAGCAGCCAGCGAATCCTGACAGGGACGAACACTGAAGCTTTCTTT. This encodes CASSQRILTGTNTEAFF.

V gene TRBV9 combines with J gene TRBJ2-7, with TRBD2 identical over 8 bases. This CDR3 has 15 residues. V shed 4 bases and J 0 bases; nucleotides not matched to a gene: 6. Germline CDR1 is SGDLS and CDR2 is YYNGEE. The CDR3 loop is CASSQRGGSSYEQYF. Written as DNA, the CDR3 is TGTGCCAGCAGCCAACGGGGGGGAAGCTCCTACGAGCAGTACTTC.

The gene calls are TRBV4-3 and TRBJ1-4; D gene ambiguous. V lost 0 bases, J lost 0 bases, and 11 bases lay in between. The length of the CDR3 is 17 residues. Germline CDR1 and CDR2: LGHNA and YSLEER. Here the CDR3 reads CASSQDSSVATNEKLFF. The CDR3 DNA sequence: TGCGCCAGCAGCCAAGATAGCAGCGTCGCAACTAATGAAAAACTGTTTTTT.

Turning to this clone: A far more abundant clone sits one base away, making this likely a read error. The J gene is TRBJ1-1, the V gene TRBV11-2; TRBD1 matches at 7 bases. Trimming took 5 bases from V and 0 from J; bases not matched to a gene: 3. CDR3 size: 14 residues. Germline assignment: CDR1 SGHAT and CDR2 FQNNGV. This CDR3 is CASSADRVNTEAFF. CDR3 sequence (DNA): TGTGCCAGCAGCGCCGACAGGGTGAACACTGAAGCTTTCTTT.

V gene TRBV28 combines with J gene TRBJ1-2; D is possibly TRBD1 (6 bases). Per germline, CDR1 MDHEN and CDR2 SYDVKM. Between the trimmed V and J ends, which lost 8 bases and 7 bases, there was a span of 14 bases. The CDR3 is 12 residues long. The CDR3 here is CASAGGLRGYTF. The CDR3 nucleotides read TGTGCCAGCGCCGGGGGCTTACGTGGCTACACCTTC.

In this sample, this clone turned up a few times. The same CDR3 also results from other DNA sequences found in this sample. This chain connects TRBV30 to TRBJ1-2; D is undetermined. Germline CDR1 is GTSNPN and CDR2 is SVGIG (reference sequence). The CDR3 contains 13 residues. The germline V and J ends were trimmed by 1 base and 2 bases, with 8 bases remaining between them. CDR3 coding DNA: TGTGCCTGGAGTGGTACACAAAACTATGGCTACACCTTC. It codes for CAWSGTQNYGYTF.

CDR3 DNA: TGCGCCAGCAGCCTCCTAGCGGGGGCAGGAGATACGCAGTATTTT. This translates into CASSLLAGAGDTQYF. The chain is built from TRBV5-1 and TRBJ2-3; 10 positions agree with TRBD2. The CDR3 is made up of 15 amino acids. In germline, CDR1 is SGHRS, CDR2 YFSETQ. V was pared by 4 bases and J by 5 bases, with 7 bases of the junction left unmatched.

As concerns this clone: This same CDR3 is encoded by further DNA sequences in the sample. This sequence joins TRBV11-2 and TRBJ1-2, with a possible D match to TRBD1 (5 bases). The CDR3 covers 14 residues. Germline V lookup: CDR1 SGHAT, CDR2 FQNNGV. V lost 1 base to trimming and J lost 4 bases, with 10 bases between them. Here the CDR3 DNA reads TGTGCCAGCAGCTTAGTTCGGGACTCCTATGGCTACACCTTC. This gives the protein CASSLVRDSYGYTF.

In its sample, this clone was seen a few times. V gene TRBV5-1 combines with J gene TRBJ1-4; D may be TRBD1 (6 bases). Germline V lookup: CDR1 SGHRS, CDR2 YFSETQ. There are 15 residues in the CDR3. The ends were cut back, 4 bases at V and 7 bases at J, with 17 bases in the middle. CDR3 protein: CASSVQGGGGEKLFF. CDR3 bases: TGCGCCAGCAGCGTACAGGGTGGAGGGGGTGAAAAACTGTTTTTT.

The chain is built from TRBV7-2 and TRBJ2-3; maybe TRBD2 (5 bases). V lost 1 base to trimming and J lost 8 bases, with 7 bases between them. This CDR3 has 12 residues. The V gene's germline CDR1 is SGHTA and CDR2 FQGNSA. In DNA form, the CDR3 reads TGTGCCAGCAGCTTAGGTGGAGGTACGCAGTATTTT. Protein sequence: CASSLGGGTQYF.

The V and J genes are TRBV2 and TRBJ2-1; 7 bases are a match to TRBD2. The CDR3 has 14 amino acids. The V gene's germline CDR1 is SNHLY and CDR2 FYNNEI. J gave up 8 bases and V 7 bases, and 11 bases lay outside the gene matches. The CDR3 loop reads CASKGGSNAHEQFF. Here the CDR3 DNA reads TGTGCCAGCAAAGGCGGGAGTAATGCCCATGAGCAGTTCTTC.

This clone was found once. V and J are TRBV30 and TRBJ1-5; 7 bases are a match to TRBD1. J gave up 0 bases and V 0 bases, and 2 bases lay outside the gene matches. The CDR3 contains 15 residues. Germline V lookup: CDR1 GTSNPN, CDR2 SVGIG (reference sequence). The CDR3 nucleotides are TGTGCCTGGAGTGTTGGGACAGCTAGCAATCAGCCCCAGCATTTT. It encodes CAWSVGTASNQPQHF.

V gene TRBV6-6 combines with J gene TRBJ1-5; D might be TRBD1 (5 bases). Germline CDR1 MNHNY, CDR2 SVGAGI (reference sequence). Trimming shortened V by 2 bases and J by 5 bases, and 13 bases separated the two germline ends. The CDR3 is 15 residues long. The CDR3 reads CASSYRRVTDQPQHF. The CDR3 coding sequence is TGTGCCAGCAGTTACCGCAGGGTAACGGATCAGCCCCAGCATTTT.